This TCR beta chain was profiled in a study of cytomegalovirus exposure and HLA in healthy donors. In the PCR, 60 Vbeta and 13 Jbeta primers were used. The repertoire was sequenced with immunoSEQ multiplex PCR; TCRdb's copy has only in-frame clones and lacks some. The sample has 90,000 to 150,000 clones, 70% to 75% seen once; the top ten hold approximately 4.1%. The sample taken for sequencing was PBMCs. This TCR was sampled from a woman aged 35 to 49 in good health and CMV-seronegative.

The CDR3 DNA reads as TGTGCCAGCAGCTCCGGGGGCTCTGGAAACACCATATATTTT. Amino acid sequence: CASSSGGSGNTIYF. The chain uses TRBV7-2 and TRBJ1-3; weak D call: TRBD1 (5 bases). Germline CDR1 and CDR2: SGHTA and FQGNSA. Trimming took 4 bases from V and 0 from J, leaving 7 bases between them. The CDR3 loop spans 14 amino acids.